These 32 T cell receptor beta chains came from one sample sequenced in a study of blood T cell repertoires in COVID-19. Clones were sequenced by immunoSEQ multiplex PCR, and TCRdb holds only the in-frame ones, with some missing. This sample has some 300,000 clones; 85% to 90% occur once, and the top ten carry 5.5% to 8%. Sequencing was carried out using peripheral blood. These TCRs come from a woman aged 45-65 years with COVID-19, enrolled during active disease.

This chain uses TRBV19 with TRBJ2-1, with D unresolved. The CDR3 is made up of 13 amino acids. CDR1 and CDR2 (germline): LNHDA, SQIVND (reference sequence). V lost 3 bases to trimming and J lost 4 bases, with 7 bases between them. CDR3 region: CASSITYYNEQFF. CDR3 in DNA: TGTGCCAGTAGTATCACCTATTACAATGAGCAGTTCTTC.

For the CDR3, the DNA is TGTGCCAGCAGTGGCACCGGGACAGGGACCTACTACGAGCAGTACTTC. Its protein product is CASSGTGTGTYYEQYF. The chain has TRBV2 and TRBJ2-7; 9 bases agree with TRBD1. V dropped 4 bases and J dropped 3; count of bases not matched to a gene: 10. CDR1 SNHLY and CDR2 FYNNEI come from the germline V gene. The CDR3 consists of 16 residues.

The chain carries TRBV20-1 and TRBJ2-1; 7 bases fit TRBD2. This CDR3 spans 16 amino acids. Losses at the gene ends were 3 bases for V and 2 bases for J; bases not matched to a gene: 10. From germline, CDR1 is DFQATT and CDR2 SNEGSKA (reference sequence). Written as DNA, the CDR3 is TGCAGTGCTAGTAATCCCGCGAGCGGGGCCTACAATGAGCAGTTCTTC. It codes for CSASNPASGAYNEQFF.

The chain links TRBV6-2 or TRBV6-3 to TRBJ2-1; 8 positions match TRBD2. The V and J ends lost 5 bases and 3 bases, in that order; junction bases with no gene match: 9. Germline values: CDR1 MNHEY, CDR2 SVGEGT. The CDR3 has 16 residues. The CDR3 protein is CASSDPTSDYYNEQFF. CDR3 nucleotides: TGTGCCAGCAGTGACCCGACTAGCGACTACTACAATGAGCAGTTCTTC.

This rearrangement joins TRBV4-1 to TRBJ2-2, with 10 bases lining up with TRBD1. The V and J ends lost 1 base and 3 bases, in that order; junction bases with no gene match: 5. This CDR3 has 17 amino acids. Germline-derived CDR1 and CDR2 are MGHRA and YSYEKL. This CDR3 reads CASSQVRTGGDTGELFF. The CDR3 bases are TGCGCCAGCAGCCAAGTTCGGACAGGGGGGGACACCGGGGAGCTGTTTTTT.

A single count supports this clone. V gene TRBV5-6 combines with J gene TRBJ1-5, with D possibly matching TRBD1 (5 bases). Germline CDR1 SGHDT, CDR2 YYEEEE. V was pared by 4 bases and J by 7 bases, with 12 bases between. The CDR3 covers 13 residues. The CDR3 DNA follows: TGTGCCAGCAGCCTTTCAGGGATACAGCCCCAGCATTTT. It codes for CASSLSGIQPQHF. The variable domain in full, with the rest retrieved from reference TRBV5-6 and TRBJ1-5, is DAGVTQSPTHLIKTRGQQVTLRCSPKSGHDTVSWYQQALGQGPQFIFQYYEEEERQRGNFPDRFSGHQFPNYSSELNVNALLLGDSALYLCASSLSGIQPQHFGDGTRLSIL.

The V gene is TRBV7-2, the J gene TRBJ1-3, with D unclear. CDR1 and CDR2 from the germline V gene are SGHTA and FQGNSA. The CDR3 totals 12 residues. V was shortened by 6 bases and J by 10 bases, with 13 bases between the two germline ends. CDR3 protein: CASRGEVLTIYF. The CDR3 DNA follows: TGTGCCAGCAGGGGCGAAGTGTTAACCATATATTTT.

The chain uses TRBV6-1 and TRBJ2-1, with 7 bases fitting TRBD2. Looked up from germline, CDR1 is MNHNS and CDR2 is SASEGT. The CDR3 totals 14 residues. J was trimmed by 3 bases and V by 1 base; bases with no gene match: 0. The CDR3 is CASSEGDYYNEQFF. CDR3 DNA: TGTGCCAGCAGTGAAGGGGACTACTACAATGAGCAGTTCTTC.

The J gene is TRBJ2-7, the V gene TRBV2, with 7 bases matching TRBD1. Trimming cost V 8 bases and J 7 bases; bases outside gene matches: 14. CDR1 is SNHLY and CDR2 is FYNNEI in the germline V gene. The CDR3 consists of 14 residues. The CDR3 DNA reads TGTGCCAGCGCTTCGGCGAGGGGGCGGAGTGAGCAGTACTTC. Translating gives CASASARGRSEQYF.

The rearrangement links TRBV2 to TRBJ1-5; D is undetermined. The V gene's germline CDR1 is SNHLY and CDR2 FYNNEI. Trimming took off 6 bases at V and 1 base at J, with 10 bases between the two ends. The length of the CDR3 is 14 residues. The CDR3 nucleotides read TGTGCCAGCAGCCGGGATTGGAGCAATCAGCCCCAGCATTTT. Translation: CASSRDWSNQPQHF.

Here the CDR3 reads CASSRGLIYEQYF. CDR3 DNA sequence: TGTGCCAGCAGCCGGGGACTAATCTACGAGCAGTACTTC. V gene TRBV13 combines with J gene TRBJ2-7; 7 positions match TRBD2. The CDR3 has 13 amino acids. V trimming: 5 bases; J trimming: 3 bases; junction bases outside the gene matches: 4. Germline loops: CDR1 PRHDT, CDR2 FYEKMQ (reference sequence).

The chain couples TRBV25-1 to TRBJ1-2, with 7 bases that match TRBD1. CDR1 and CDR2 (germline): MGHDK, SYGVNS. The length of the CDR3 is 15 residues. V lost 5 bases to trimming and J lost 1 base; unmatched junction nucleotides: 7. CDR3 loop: CASSPPRQGNYGYTF. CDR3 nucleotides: TGTGCCAGCAGTCCCCCTAGACAGGGTAACTATGGCTACACCTTC.

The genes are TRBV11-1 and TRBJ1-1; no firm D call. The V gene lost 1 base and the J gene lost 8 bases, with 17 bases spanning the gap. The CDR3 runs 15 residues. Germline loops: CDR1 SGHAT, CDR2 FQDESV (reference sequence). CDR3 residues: CASSLEAGGRAEAFF. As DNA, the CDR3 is TGTGCCAGCAGCTTAGAGGCGGGCGGTAGAGCAGAAGCTTTCTTT.

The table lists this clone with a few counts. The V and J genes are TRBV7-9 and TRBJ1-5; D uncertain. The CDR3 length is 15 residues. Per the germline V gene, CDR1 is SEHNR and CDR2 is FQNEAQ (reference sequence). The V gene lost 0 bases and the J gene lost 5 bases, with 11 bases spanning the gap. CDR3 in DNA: TGTGCCAGCAGCTTAGCGGGTCGCGGTTATCAGCCCCAGCATTTT. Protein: CASSLAGRGYQPQHF.

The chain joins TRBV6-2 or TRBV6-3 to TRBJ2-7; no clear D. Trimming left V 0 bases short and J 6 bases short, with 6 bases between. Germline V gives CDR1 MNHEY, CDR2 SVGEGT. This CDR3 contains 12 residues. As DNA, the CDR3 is TGTGCCAGCAGTTACTCCTTTTCCGAGCAGTACTTC. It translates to CASSYSFSEQYF.

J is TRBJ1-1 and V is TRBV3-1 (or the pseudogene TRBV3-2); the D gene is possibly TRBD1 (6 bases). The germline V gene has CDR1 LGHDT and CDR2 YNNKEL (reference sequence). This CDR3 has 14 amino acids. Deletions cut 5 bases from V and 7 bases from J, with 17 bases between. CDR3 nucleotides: TGTGCCAGCAGCTTGCGCCAGGGGTATCTTGAAGCTTTCTTT. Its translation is CASSLRQGYLEAFF.

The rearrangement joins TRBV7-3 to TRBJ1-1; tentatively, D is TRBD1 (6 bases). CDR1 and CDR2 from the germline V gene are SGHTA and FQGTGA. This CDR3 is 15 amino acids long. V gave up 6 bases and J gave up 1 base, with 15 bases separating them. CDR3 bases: TGTGCCAGCAGGCCCGACAGGATAGCGAACACTGAAGCTTTCTTT. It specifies CASRPDRIANTEAFF.

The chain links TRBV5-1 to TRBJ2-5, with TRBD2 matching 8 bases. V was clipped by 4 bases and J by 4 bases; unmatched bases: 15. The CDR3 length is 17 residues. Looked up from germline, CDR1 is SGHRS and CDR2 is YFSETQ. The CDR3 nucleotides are TGCGCCAGCAGCCCCTCCCCAGCGGGAGCGAGCGGAGAGACCCAGTACTTC. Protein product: CASSPSPAGASGETQYF. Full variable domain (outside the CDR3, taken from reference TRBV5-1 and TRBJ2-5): KAGVTQTPRYLIKTRGQQVTLSCSPISGHRSVSWYQQTPGQGLQFLFEYFSETQRNKGNFPGRFSGRQFSNSRSEMNVSTLELGDSALYLCASSPSPAGASGETQYFGPGTRLLVL.

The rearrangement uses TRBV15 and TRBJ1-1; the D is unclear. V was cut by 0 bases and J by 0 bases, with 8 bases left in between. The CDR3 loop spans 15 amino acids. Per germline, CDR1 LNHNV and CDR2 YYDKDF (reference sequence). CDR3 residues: CATSRDLQVNTEAFF. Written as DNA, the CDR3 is TGTGCCACCAGCAGAGATTTGCAGGTGAACACTGAAGCTTTCTTT. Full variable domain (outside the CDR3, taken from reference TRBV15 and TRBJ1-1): DAMVIQNPRYQVTQFGKPVTLSCSQTLNHNVMYWYQQKSSQAPKLLFHYYDKDFNNEADTPDNFQSRRPNTSFCFLDIRSPGLGDTAMYLCATSRDLQVNTEAFFGQGTRLTVV.

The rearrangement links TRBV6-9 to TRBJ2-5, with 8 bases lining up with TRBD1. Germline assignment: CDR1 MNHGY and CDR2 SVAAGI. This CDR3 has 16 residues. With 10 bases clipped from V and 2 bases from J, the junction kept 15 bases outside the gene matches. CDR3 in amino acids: CATNRRQGAGQETQYF. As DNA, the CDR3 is TGTGCCACCAATCGTCGGCAGGGGGCAGGTCAAGAGACCCAGTACTTC.

For the CDR3, the DNA is TGTGCCAGCAGTTTGGGGACAGGGGTCGCAGATACGCAGTATTTT. Translation gives CASSLGTGVADTQYF. The chain employs TRBV27 and TRBJ2-3; TRBD1 matches 10 bases. In germline, CDR1 is MNHEY, CDR2 SMNVEV (reference sequence). The V gene end was trimmed by 3 bases and the J gene end by 4 bases; junction bases not matched to a gene: 4. The CDR3 has 15 residues.

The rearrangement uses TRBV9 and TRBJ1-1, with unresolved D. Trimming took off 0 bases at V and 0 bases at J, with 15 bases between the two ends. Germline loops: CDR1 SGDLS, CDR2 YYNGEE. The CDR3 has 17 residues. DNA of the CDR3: TGTGCCAGCAGCGTAGAGGCACAGCCGAATATGAACACTGAAGCTTTCTTT. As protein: CASSVEAQPNMNTEAFF.

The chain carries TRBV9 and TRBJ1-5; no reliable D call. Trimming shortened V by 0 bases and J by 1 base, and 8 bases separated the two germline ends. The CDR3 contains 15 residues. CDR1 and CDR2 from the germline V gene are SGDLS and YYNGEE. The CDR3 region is CASSVAVGSNQPQHF. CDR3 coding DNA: TGTGCCAGCAGCGTAGCGGTCGGGAGCAATCAGCCCCAGCATTTT.

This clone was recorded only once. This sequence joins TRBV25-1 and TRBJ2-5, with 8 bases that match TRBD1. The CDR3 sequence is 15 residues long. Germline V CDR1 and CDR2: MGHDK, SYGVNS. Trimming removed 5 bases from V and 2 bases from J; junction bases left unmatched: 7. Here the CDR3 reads CASSQSTGGQETQYF. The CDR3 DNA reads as TGTGCCAGCAGTCAGTCCACAGGGGGGCAAGAGACCCAGTACTTC.

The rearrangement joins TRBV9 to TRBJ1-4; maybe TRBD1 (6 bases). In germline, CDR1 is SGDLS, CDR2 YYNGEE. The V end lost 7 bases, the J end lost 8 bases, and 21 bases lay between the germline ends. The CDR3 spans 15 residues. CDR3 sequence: CASASGRGGQEKLFF. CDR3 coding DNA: TGTGCCAGCGCTAGTGGGCGCGGGGGGCAAGAAAAACTGTTTTTT.

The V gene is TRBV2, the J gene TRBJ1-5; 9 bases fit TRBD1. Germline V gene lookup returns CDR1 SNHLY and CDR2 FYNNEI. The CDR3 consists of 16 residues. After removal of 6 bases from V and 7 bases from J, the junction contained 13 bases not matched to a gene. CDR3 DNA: TGTGCCAGCAGAGGCGGGACAGGGTTTCAACGGCAGCCCCAGCATTTT. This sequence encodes CASRGGTGFQRQPQHF.

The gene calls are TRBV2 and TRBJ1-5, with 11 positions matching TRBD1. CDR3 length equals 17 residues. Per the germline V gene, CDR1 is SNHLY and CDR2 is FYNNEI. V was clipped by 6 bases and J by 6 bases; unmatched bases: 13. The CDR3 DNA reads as TGTGCCAGCAGCCATGGCCCTTCCGGGACAGGGGGTCAGCCCCAGCATTTT. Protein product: CASSHGPSGTGGQPQHF.

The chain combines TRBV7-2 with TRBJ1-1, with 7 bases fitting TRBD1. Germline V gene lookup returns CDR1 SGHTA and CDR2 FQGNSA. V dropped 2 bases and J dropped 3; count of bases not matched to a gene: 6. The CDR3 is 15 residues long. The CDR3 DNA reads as TGTGCCAGCAGCTTAAGGAGGGGGCGCGACACTGAAGCTTTCTTT. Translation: CASSLRRGRDTEAFF.

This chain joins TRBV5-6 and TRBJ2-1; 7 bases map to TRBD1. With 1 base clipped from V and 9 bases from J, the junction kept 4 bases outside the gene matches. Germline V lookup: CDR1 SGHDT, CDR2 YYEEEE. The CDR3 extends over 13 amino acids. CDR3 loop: CASSLTPGGEQFF. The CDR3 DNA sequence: TGTGCCAGCAGCTTGACCCCAGGGGGTGAGCAGTTCTTC.

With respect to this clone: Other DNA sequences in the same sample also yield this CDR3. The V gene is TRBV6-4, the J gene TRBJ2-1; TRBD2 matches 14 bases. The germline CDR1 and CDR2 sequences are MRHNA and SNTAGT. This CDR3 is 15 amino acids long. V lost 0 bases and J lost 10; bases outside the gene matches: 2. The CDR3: CASSDSGLAGGEQFF. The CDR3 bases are TGTGCCAGCAGTGACTCAGGACTAGCGGGAGGCGAGCAGTTCTTC.

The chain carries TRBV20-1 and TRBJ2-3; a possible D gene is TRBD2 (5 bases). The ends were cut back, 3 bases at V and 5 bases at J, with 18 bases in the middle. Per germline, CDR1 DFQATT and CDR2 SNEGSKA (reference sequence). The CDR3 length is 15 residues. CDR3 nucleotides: TGCAGTGCTAGTGGGATTGACTTGGGGAGAGATACGCAGTATTTT. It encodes CSASGIDLGRDTQYF.

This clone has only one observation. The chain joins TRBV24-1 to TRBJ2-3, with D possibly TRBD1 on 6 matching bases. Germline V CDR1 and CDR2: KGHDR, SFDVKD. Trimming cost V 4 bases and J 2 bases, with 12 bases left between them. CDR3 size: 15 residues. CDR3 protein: CATSEQGRPTDTQYF. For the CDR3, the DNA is TGTGCCACCAGTGAACAGGGTAGGCCCACAGATACGCAGTATTTT.